These 27 T cell receptor beta chains were all obtained from the same sample, sequenced in a study of shared clonotypes between healthy human individuals. Clones were read by immunoSEQ multiplex PCR, and TCRdb kept only the in-frame ones, dropping some. Altogether more than 2 million clones are present, about 93% being singletons, with the ten largest covering over 1.5%. Terminally differentiated effector memory CD45RA+ cells were excluded by CCR7 positive selection of CD45RO-negative cells. Sequencing input: naive CD8+ T cells from PBMCs. These receptor sequences come from a man aged 18 to 30 in good health. Some clones in this sample may be carry-over from other donors' samples.

Regarding this clone: Other DNA sequences in this specimen translate into the identical CDR3. V gene TRBV7-9 combines with J gene TRBJ2-7; D may be TRBD2 (5 bases). This CDR3 comprises 13 residues. Germline loops: CDR1 SEHNR, CDR2 FQNEAQ (reference sequence). V was shortened by 5 bases and J by 2 bases, with 10 bases between the two germline ends. The chain's CDR3 is CASSPPGTYEQYF. The CDR3 region has the DNA TGTGCCAGCAGCCCCCCGGGGACCTACGAGCAGTACTTC.

This clone was recorded once. The chain couples TRBV10-3 to TRBJ1-5, with D tentatively TRBD1 (5 bases). Per germline, CDR1 ENHRY and CDR2 SYGVKD. V was trimmed by 3 bases and J by 3 bases, leaving 12 bases between them. The CDR3 consists of 15 residues. CDR3 sequence: CAISDPGADNQPQHF. The CDR3 coding sequence is TGTGCCATCAGTGACCCCGGGGCCGACAATCAGCCCCAGCATTTT.

The chain uses TRBV7-9 and TRBJ1-4, with D possibly TRBD1 on 6 matching bases. Between the trimmed V and J ends, which lost 1 base and 3 bases, there was a span of 9 bases. The CDR3 contains 15 residues. The germline V gene has CDR1 SEHNR and CDR2 FQNEAQ (reference sequence). This chain's CDR3 is CASSLVGAANEKLFF. The CDR3 region has the DNA TGTGCCAGCAGCTTAGTGGGGGCGGCTAATGAAAAACTGTTTTTT.

This chain links TRBV28 with TRBJ2-7, with TRBD2 as a possible D gene (6 bases). Trimming removed 7 bases from V and 1 base from J, with 14 bases in between. Germline-derived CDR1 and CDR2 are MDHEN and SYDVKM. This CDR3 is 14 amino acids long. The CDR3 loop is CASTLRGASYEQYF. The CDR3 region has the DNA TGTGCCAGCACCTTGCGCGGGGCGTCCTACGAGCAGTACTTC.

The chain links TRBV7-8 to TRBJ2-7; no clear D. Germline loops: CDR1 SGHVS, CDR2 FQNEAQ. Trimming removed 3 bases from V and 3 bases from J, with 9 bases in between. The CDR3 extends over 13 amino acids. The CDR3 bases are TGTGCCAGCAGCTTCGGGCCTTTCTACGAGCAGTACTTC. Its protein is CASSFGPFYEQYF.

The chain links TRBV10-3 to TRBJ2-2; a possible D gene is TRBD1 (6 bases). Trimming left V 2 bases short and J 7 bases short, with 11 bases between. The CDR3 extends over 14 amino acids. CDR1 and CDR2 from the germline V gene are ENHRY and SYGVKD. CDR3 sequence: CAISERTVDGELFF. CDR3 bases: TGTGCCATCAGTGAGAGGACAGTGGACGGGGAGCTGTTTTTT.

This chain links TRBV9 with TRBJ2-1; D is possibly TRBD2 (5 bases). CDR1 and CDR2 (germline): SGDLS, YYNGEE. The V and J ends lost 3 bases and 3 bases respectively, with 16 bases between them. This CDR3 is built from 16 residues. CDR3 sequence: CASSAFGRAVYNEQFF. CDR3 bases: TGTGCCAGCAGCGCGTTCGGGCGGGCAGTCTACAATGAGCAGTTCTTC. The full variable domain, its missing parts supplied by reference TRBV9 and TRBJ2-1, is DSGVTQTPKHLITATGQRVTLRCSPRSGDLSVYWYQQSLDQGLQFLIQYYNGEERAKGNILERFSAQQFPDLHSELNLSSLELGDSALYFCASSAFGRAVYNEQFFGPGTRLTVL.

CDR3: CASSPGLANEQFF. CDR3 DNA sequence: TGTGCCAGCAGTCCTGGACTAGCCAATGAGCAGTTCTTC. The chain combines TRBV27 with TRBJ2-1; TRBD2 matches at 8 bases. The CDR3 is 13 residues long. CDR1 and CDR2 (germline): MNHEY, SMNVEV (reference sequence). V was clipped by 5 bases and J by 6 bases; unmatched bases: 3.

The rearrangement uses TRBV4-1 and TRBJ2-7, with 9 bases aligning to TRBD1. In germline, CDR1 is MGHRA, CDR2 YSYEKL. The CDR3 is made up of 16 amino acids. V dropped 0 bases and J dropped 5; count of bases not matched to a gene: 8. In DNA, the CDR3 is TGCGCCAGCAGCCAAGATAGAGGGACAGGGACAAACGAGCAGTACTTC. It is translated as CASSQDRGTGTNEQYF.

The chain combines TRBV2 with TRBJ2-7; D is uncertain. V lost 6 bases to trimming and J lost 2 bases, with 11 bases between them. This CDR3 comprises 13 residues. Germline-derived CDR1 and CDR2 are SNHLY and FYNNEI. The CDR3 nucleotides are TGTGCCAGCAGCCTGTCGGGCCCCTACGAGCAGTACTTC. Encoded protein: CASSLSGPYEQYF.

The V call is TRBV30, the J call TRBJ1-2; D perhaps matches TRBD1 (6 bases). Germline V gene sequence: CDR1 GTSNPN, CDR2 SVGIG (reference sequence). V shed 1 base and J shed 8 bases, with 14 bases lying between them. The CDR3 spans 13 residues. The DNA of the CDR3 is TGTGCCTGGAGTGAGACAGGAGGTGTAGGCTACACCTTC. Protein sequence: CAWSETGGVGYTF.

The chain combines TRBV9 with TRBJ1-1; D possibly corresponds to TRBD1 (6 bases). Germline CDR1 and CDR2: SGDLS and YYNGEE. The CDR3 has 14 amino acids. V was shortened by 5 bases and J by 6 bases, with 17 bases between the two germline ends. The CDR3 nucleotides read TGTGCCAGCAGTCCCTTATCCGGGGGCCCTGAAGCTTTCTTT. It specifies CASSPLSGGPEAFF.

This clone showed up just once. The V and J genes are TRBV9 and TRBJ2-7, with D possibly matching TRBD2 (5 bases). CDR3 length: 14 residues. The germline CDR1 and CDR2 sequences are SGDLS and YYNGEE. The V end lost 3 bases, the J end lost 7 bases, and 17 bases lay between the germline ends. CDR3 DNA: TGTGCCAGCAGCGCCTCCACGGGGTTACTTGAGCAGTACTTC. Its protein product is CASSASTGLLEQYF.

The rearrangement joins TRBV28 to TRBJ2-3; TRBD1 matches 7 bases. Germline V gene data show CDR1 as MDHEN and CDR2 as SYDVKM. V dropped 3 bases and J dropped 0; count of bases not matched to a gene: 9. The CDR3 extends over 17 amino acids. CDR3 bases: TGTGCCAGCAGTTTCCCCCTGAGGGGGCCAAGCACAGATACGCAGTATTTT. It is translated as CASSFPLRGPSTDTQYF.

The rearrangement links TRBV27 to TRBJ1-1; D gene unclear. The germline CDR1 and CDR2 sequences are MNHEY and SMNVEV (reference sequence). With 6 bases removed from V and 2 bases from J, the gap between germline ends came to 10 bases. This CDR3 is built from 13 residues. The CDR3 region is CASRRARNTEAFF. The CDR3 DNA reads TGTGCCAGCAGAAGGGCCAGAAACACTGAAGCTTTCTTT.

The chain employs TRBV27 and TRBJ2-1; the match to TRBD2 covers 10 bases. Per germline, CDR1 MNHEY and CDR2 SMNVEV (reference sequence). The trim removed 5 bases at V and 4 bases at J, leaving 5 bases unmatched. CDR3 length equals 15 residues. The CDR3 bases are TGTGCCAGCAGTCTCCTTAGCGGGGGGTACAATGAGCAGTTCTTC. Translating gives CASSLLSGGYNEQFF.

This chain connects TRBV6-5 to TRBJ2-5; D is perhaps TRBD2 (7 bases). Germline V CDR1 and CDR2: MNHEY, SVGAGI. V was trimmed by 7 bases and J by 5 bases, leaving 11 bases between them. CDR3 size: 12 residues. CDR3 region: CASKGGEETQYF. The CDR3 DNA is TGTGCCAGCAAGGGGGGGGAGGAGACCCAGTACTTC.

The genes are TRBV28 and TRBJ2-7, with 9 bases matching TRBD1. Germline CDR1 is MDHEN and CDR2 is SYDVKM. This CDR3 has 16 amino acids. V lost 6 bases to trimming and J lost 0 bases; unmatched junction nucleotides: 9. As DNA, the CDR3 is TGTGCCAGCAGCTCCCCGGGGACAGGGATCTCCTACGAGCAGTACTTC. It yields the protein CASSSPGTGISYEQYF.

V and J are TRBV4-1 and TRBJ1-1; D call uncertain. The CDR3 consists of 18 residues. Germline values: CDR1 MGHRA, CDR2 YSYEKL. V was cut by 1 base and J by 5 bases, with 23 bases left in between. The CDR3 protein is CASSQAATGGSSVTEAFF. The CDR3 bases are TGCGCCAGCAGCCAAGCAGCGACCGGAGGATCGAGCGTGACTGAAGCTTTCTTT.

The chain links TRBV9 to TRBJ2-1, with D hard to call. The CDR3 spans 15 residues. CDR1 SGDLS and CDR2 YYNGEE come from the germline V gene. The V end was cut by 4 bases, the J end by 4 bases, with 15 bases between. CDR3 bases: TGTGCCAGCAGCCTAGGAGATGCCTCTTACAATGAGCAGTTCTTC. Translation: CASSLGDASYNEQFF.

The chain employs TRBV11-2 and TRBJ2-7; D remains unclear. Germline V gives CDR1 SGHAT, CDR2 FQNNGV. V lost 4 bases, J lost 3 bases, and 16 bases lay in between. The CDR3 length is 15 residues. The CDR3 reads CASSSILGYGYEQYF. CDR3 DNA: TGTGCCAGCAGCTCCATCTTGGGCTATGGCTACGAGCAGTACTTC.

The chain joins TRBV28 to TRBJ2-5, with 7 bases fitting TRBD2. CDR1 MDHEN and CDR2 SYDVKM come from the germline V gene. This CDR3 is 16 amino acids long. V trimming: 2 bases; J trimming: 2 bases; junction bases outside the gene matches: 8. The CDR3 nucleotides are TGTGCCAGCAGTTTAGGGCCAGCGGGGCATCAAGAGACCCAGTACTTC. It encodes CASSLGPAGHQETQYF.

The chain couples TRBV27 to TRBJ2-1, with D perhaps being TRBD1 or TRBD2 (5 bases each). This CDR3 has 15 amino acids. Trimming removed 8 bases from V and 0 bases from J, with 14 bases in between. CDR1 is MNHEY and CDR2 is SMNVEV in the germline V gene (reference sequence). The CDR3 nucleotides read TGTGCCAGCGGGCCCGGGACGGACTCCTACAATGAGCAGTTCTTC. This encodes CASGPGTDSYNEQFF.

The gene calls are TRBV6-7 and TRBJ2-1; possible D gene TRBD2, 6 bases. TRBV6-7 falls under the ORF class, with uncertain function. This CDR3 spans 17 amino acids. Trimming left V 0 bases short and J 4 bases short, with 16 bases between. The CDR3 protein is CASSYSVVASAYNEQFF. CDR3 coding DNA: TGTGCCAGCAGTTACTCCGTGGTGGCTAGCGCATACAATGAGCAGTTCTTC.

The V call is TRBV28, the J call TRBJ1-4; D remains unclear. Germline loops: CDR1 MDHEN, CDR2 SYDVKM. V was shortened by 6 bases and J by 5 bases, with 16 bases between the two germline ends. The CDR3 spans 15 residues. CDR3 coding DNA: TGTGCCAGCAGGCCCCACGCGGGCCTCAATGAAAAACTGTTTTTT. It yields the protein CASRPHAGLNEKLFF.

This clone was recorded a few times. This chain joins TRBV27 and TRBJ1-1; D ambiguous. CDR3 size: 14 residues. Trimming removed 5 bases at V and 2 bases at J, with 12 bases between. The germline V gene has CDR1 MNHEY and CDR2 SMNVEV (reference sequence). CDR3 sequence reads: CASSGPGLNTEAFF. DNA of the CDR3: TGTGCCAGCAGTGGCCCAGGACTTAACACTGAAGCTTTCTTT.

The gene calls are TRBV6-5 and TRBJ1-1; D is ambiguous. CDR1 is MNHEY and CDR2 is SVGAGI in the germline V gene. The CDR3 loop spans 14 amino acids. V was cut by 5 bases and J by 1 base, with 11 bases left in between. The CDR3: CASSQTRGNTEAFF. CDR3 sequence (DNA): TGTGCCAGCAGTCAGACGCGTGGGAACACTGAAGCTTTCTTT.